What follows are 4 T cell receptor beta chains derived from one specimen sequenced in a study of T cells after yellow fever vaccination. MiXCR, applied by TCRdb to the 5' RACE reads, yields one record per CDR3 protein. Of around 530,000 distinct CDR3 sequences detected, about 17% appear once; the ten largest clones hold roughly a sixth. This material consisted of PBMCs, taken less than 6 days after the first yellow fever vaccination. Receptors were obtained from a man younger than 35 who received the YFV17D yellow fever vaccine.

The chain couples TRBV6-6 to TRBJ2-7; no clear D. Germline V gene sequence: CDR1 MNHNY, CDR2 SVGAGI (reference sequence). The CDR3 sequence is 13 residues long. The germline V and J ends were trimmed by 5 bases and 3 bases, with 11 bases remaining between them. CDR3 bases: TGTGCCAGCAGTACCCTAACGGGCTACGAGCAGTACTTC. Translating gives CASSTLTGYEQYF.

The chain couples TRBV2 to TRBJ2-7; D perhaps matches TRBD1 (5 bases). V was shortened by 1 base and J by 3 bases, with 13 bases between the two germline ends. This CDR3 comprises 15 residues. CDR1 is SNHLY and CDR2 is FYNNEI in the germline V gene. The CDR3 here is CASSEGQGRVYEQYV. The CDR3 coding sequence is TGTGCCAGCAGTGAAGGCCAGGGAAGAGTCTACGAGCAGTACGTC.

The V gene is TRBV29-1, the J gene TRBJ1-1; no clear D gene. V lost 7 bases, J lost 1 base, and 10 bases lay in between. Germline loops: CDR1 SQVTM, CDR2 ANQGSEA. There are 12 residues in the CDR3. Written as DNA, the CDR3 is TGCAGCGCCCCGGACGGGAACACTGAAGCTTTCTTT. Protein: CSAPDGNTEAFF.

The V call is TRBV6-1, the J call TRBJ2-5; no reliable D call. V dropped 8 bases and J dropped 0 bases, with 10 bases sitting between them. The CDR3 sequence is 13 residues long. Germline CDR1 is MNHNS and CDR2 is SASEGT. In DNA form, the CDR3 reads TGTGCCAGCCGGAAGGGATACCAAGAGACCCAGTACTTC. Its protein product is CASRKGYQETQYF.